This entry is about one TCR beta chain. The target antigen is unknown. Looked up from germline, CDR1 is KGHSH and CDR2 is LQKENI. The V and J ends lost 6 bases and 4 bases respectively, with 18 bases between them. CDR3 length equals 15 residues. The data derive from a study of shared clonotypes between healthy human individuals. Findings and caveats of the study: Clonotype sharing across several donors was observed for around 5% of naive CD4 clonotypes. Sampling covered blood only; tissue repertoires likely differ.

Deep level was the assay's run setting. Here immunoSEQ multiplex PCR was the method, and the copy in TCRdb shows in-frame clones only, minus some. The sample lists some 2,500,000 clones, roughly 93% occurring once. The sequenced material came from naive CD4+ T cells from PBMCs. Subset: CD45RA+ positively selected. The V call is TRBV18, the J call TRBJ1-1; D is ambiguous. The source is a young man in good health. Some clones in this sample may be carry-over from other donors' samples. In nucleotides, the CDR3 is TGTGCCAGCTCCCTTGGCCAATGGAGAACCACTGAAGCTTTCTTT. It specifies CASSLGQWRTTEAFF.